This TCR beta chain appears in the sequencing data of a study of CD8+CD57+ T cells in acquired aplastic anemia. Turning to the study itself: When averaged, DNA from sorted CD4+ and CD8+ cells came to approximately 3.2 ug.

The study profiled TCR beta VDJ and CDR3 using genomic DNA as template. From the reads, TCRdb called clonotypes with MiXCR, one entry per CDR3 protein. Counted here are 450,000 to 600,000 distinct CDR3 sequences, 25% to 40% occurring once; the ten biggest clones make up about 0.8%. Germline CDR1 and CDR2: SEHNR and FQNEAQ (reference sequence). This CDR3 is 13 amino acids long. V lost 5 bases, J lost 4 bases, and 9 bases lay in between. Only patients with CD8+CD57+ cell expansion on flow cytometry were chosen for sequencing. The patients all had a severe acquired aplastic anemia diagnosis. This clonotype was found many times.

The chain uses TRBV7-9 and TRBJ1-5; D is unresolved. The sequencing sample was made of sorted CD4+, CD8+, or CD8+CD57+ T cells (not recorded which) from PBMCs. This sequence originates from a human donor with aplastic anemia. CDR3 in DNA: TGTGCCAGCAGCCAACACGTAAATCAGCCCCAGCATTTT. Translated, it gives CASSQHVNQPQHF.